This TCR beta chain was captured by sequencing in a study of shared clonotypes between healthy human individuals. Overall study context: Those who served as donors were a couple of women and a few men between the ages of 18 and 49.

Germline CDR1 reads LGHNT; CDR2 reads FRNRAP. The CDR3 is 12 residues long. Trimming stripped 7 bases from V and 5 bases from J, with 11 bases between. Naive-designated CD8 cells lacked CD45RO, were positively enriched for CCR7, and omitted terminally differentiated effector memory CD45RA+ cells. The donors, healthy adults who were HIV-negative, had experienced no recent acute infections or vaccinations. As processed by the authors: Quality scores were absent from the junction-only immunoSEQ sequences, so filtering differed. Assay used: immunoSEQ multiplex PCR; TCRdb lists only in-frame clones, some missing. V, J and clone size reflect that table, while D and trimming were determined from the DNA. The sample lists 2 million or so clones; approximately 95% were seen once.

Input material: naive CD8+ T cells sorted from blood. The TCR originated in a man between 18 and 35 years old in good health. The V call is TRBV12-5, the J call TRBJ2-5; D gene uncertain. CDR3 loop: CASALVGETQYF. DNA of the CDR3: TGTGCTAGTGCCTTGGTGGGGGAGACCCAGTACTTC.